The 9 T cell receptor beta chains below were found in one sample sequenced in a study of shared clonotypes between healthy human individuals. Sequenced by immunoSEQ multiplex PCR; TCRdb stores in-frame clones only, minus some. Of fewer than 3 million clones in the sample, 92% were seen once. Sequenced sample: naive CD4+ T cells from PBMCs. Regarding subset: CD45RA+ positively selected. The receptors come from a young man in good health. Some clones in this sample may be carry-over from other donors' samples.

V usage is TRBV27 and J usage is TRBJ2-7; D is possibly TRBD2 (6 bases). The length of the CDR3 is 16 residues. The germline V and J ends were trimmed by 2 bases and 2 bases, with 16 bases remaining between them. Germline V gene data show CDR1 as MNHEY and CDR2 as SMNVEV (reference sequence). The CDR3: CASSLMRGGPTYEQYF. The CDR3 nucleotides are TGTGCCAGCAGTTTAATGAGGGGAGGACCGACCTACGAGCAGTACTTC.

The chain employs TRBV5-6 and TRBJ2-3, with D uncertain. The germline CDR1 and CDR2 sequences are SGHDT and YYEEEE. The V end lost 4 bases, the J end lost 4 bases, and 10 bases lay between the germline ends. This CDR3 is 13 amino acids long. The CDR3 here is CASSQRRADTQYF. CDR3 nucleotide sequence: TGTGCCAGCAGCCAACGACGGGCAGATACGCAGTATTTT.

V and J are TRBV2 and TRBJ2-5; TRBD2 might be the D (6 bases). The CDR3 length is 14 residues. Trimming removed 7 bases from V and 1 base from J, with 13 bases in between. CDR1 and CDR2 (germline): SNHLY, FYNNEI. The CDR3 DNA reads TGTGCCAGCAACCCCAGGACTACCCAAGAGACCCAGTACTTC. Protein product: CASNPRTTQETQYF. Using reference TRBV2 and TRBJ2-5 for the parts outside the CDR3, the full variable domain is EPEVTQTPSHQVTQMGQEVILRCVPISNHLYFYWYRQILGQKVEFLVSFYNNEISEKSEIFDDQFSVERPDGSNFTLKIRSTKLEDSAMYFCASNPRTTQETQYFGPGTRLLVL.

J is TRBJ2-7 and V is TRBV28; D not resolved. The V and J ends lost 3 bases and 4 bases respectively, with 10 bases between them. The CDR3 consists of 13 residues. The germline V gene has CDR1 MDHEN and CDR2 SYDVKM. CDR3 DNA sequence: TGTGCCAGCAGTTTGGCAGTATTATACGAGCAGTACTTC. The encoded protein is CASSLAVLYEQYF.

As to this clone: Other DNA sequences in this sample translate to the same CDR3. The chain employs TRBV5-1 and TRBJ1-3; a weak D match, TRBD1 (5 bases). This CDR3 spans 14 amino acids. Trimming stripped 3 bases from V and 1 base from J, with 8 bases between. Germline assignment: CDR1 SGHRS and CDR2 YFSETQ. The DNA of the CDR3 is TGCGCCAGCAGCTCTCAGGGTTCTGGAAACACCATATATTTT. Its protein is CASSSQGSGNTIYF.

V usage is TRBV18 and J usage is TRBJ2-2, with 7 bases lining up with TRBD2. This CDR3 is built from 16 residues. Germline loops: CDR1 KGHSH, CDR2 LQKENI. V trimming: 4 bases; J trimming: 0 bases; junction bases outside the gene matches: 5. CDR3 nucleotides: TGTGCCAGCTCACTATGGGAGGGGACGAACACCGGGGAGCTGTTTTTT. It yields the protein CASSLWEGTNTGELFF.

V and J are TRBV28 and TRBJ1-4; TRBD1 aligns across 9 bases. The CDR3 sequence is 15 residues long. Germline V gene lookup returns CDR1 MDHEN and CDR2 SYDVKM. Losses at the gene ends were 5 bases for V and 7 bases for J; bases not matched to a gene: 8. The CDR3 DNA follows: TGTGCCAGCAGTCCGCGGGACAGGGTAACTGAAAAACTGTTTTTT. Translation: CASSPRDRVTEKLFF.

The chain is built from TRBV18 and TRBJ1-4; D unclear. The CDR3 has 17 residues. CDR1 and CDR2 (germline): KGHSH, LQKENI. The germline V and J ends were trimmed by 2 bases and 0 bases, with 13 bases remaining between them. CDR3 nucleotides: TGTGCCAGCTCACCAGAGGCCCCTGGGTCAACTAATGAAAAACTGTTTTTT. Translation gives CASSPEAPGSTNEKLFF. Combining the CDR3 with reference TRBV18 and TRBJ1-4 gives the whole variable domain NAGVMQNPRHLVRRRGQEARLRCSPMKGHSHVYWYRQLPEEGLKFMVYLQKENIIDESGMPKERFSAEFPKEGPSILRIQQVVRGDSAAYFCASSPEAPGSTNEKLFFGSGTQLSVL.

The chain recombines TRBV5-1 with TRBJ1-4; TRBD1 matches at 7 bases. Germline values: CDR1 SGHRS, CDR2 YFSETQ. V lost 3 bases, J lost 3 bases, and 5 bases stayed unmatched. This CDR3 contains 15 residues. CDR3: CASSSTGAANEKLFF. CDR3 in DNA: TGCGCCAGCAGCTCCACAGGGGCGGCTAATGAAAAACTGTTTTTT. Based on the CDR3 plus reference TRBV5-1 and TRBJ1-4, the full variable domain is KAGVTQTPRYLIKTRGQQVTLSCSPISGHRSVSWYQQTPGQGLQFLFEYFSETQRNKGNFPGRFSGRQFSNSRSEMNVSTLELGDSALYLCASSSTGAANEKLFFGSGTQLSVL.